A selection of T cell receptor beta chains follows, all from one sample in a study of blood T cell repertoires in COVID-19. Libraries were prepared by immunoSEQ multiplex PCR; TCRdb keeps only in-frame clonotypes and omits some of them. Of approximately 79,000 clones detected, 65% to 85% appear once; the ten largest clones hold 9.5% to 15%. Sequences were obtained from peripheral blood. Source of these receptors: a man aged 45-65 years with COVID-19, enrolled during active disease. Both conserved end residues are part of each CDR3. Fields, in order: D gene, J gene, clone size, V gene, CDR3 protein, CDR3 DNA. D genes are given only for firm matches. Part of the rows lack a size; the others show once, few, many or a class for expanded clones.

-,TRBJ2-1,-,TRBV30,CAWSSLASEQFF,TGTGCCTGGAGCTCGCTAGCAAGTGAGCAGTTCTTC
TRBD1,TRBJ2-7,-,TRBV27,CASSLRPLGQGLYEQYF,TGTGCCAGCAGTTTACGTCCCTTGGGACAGGGGTTGTACGAGCAGTACTTC
TRBD2,TRBJ2-1,-,TRBV7-2,CASSPSSLAGGNEQFF,TGTGCCAGCAGCCCGAGCAGCCTAGCGGGAGGAAATGAGCAGTTCTTC
-,TRBJ2-3,-,TRBV28,CASSALWGQSLNTDTQYF,TGTGCCAGCAGTGCCCTATGGGGGCAGTCCCTCAACACAGATACGCAGTATTTT
-,TRBJ1-1,-,TRBV27,CASSIWSAGVNTEAFF,TGTGCCAGCAGTATTTGGTCTGCGGGGGTGAACACTGAAGCTTTCTTT
TRBD1,TRBJ2-7,-,TRBV18,CASGDRGSSYEQYF,TGTGCCAGCGGCGACAGGGGGAGCTCCTACGAGCAGTACTTC
TRBD1,TRBJ1-1,many,TRBV27,CASSTGGGTNTEAFF,TGTGCCAGCAGCACAGGGGGAGGGACCAACACTGAAGCTTTCTTT
TRBD2,TRBJ2-1,few,TRBV19,CASRTLTGGRYNEQFF,TGTGCCAGTAGGACGCTAACGGGAGGGAGGTACAATGAGCAGTTCTTC
-,TRBJ1-1,-,TRBV6-6,CASSRNRLDTEAFF,TGTGCCAGCAGCCGTAACAGGCTCGACACTGAAGCTTTCTTT
TRBD2,TRBJ2-1,-,TRBV3-1/TRBV3-2,CASSRQKDLAEYNEQFF,TGTGCCAGCAGCCGTCAAAAGGATCTAGCGGAGTACAATGAGCAGTTCTTC
TRBD1,TRBJ2-3,-,TRBV3-1/TRBV3-2,CASSLFPGQGASDTQYF,TGTGCCAGCAGCCTCTTTCCGGGACAGGGGGCATCAGATACGCAGTATTTT
TRBD2,TRBJ2-7,once,TRBV30,CAWSVSGGSYEQYF,TGTGCCTGGAGTGTAAGCGGGGGTTCCTACGAGCAGTACTTC
-,TRBJ2-7,-,TRBV19,CASGPRERSSSYEQYF,TGTGCCAGTGGCCCTCGGGAGCGCTCCAGCTCCTACGAGCAGTACTTC
-,TRBJ2-7,-,TRBV7-9,CASSHRTSSGEQYF,TGTGCCAGCAGCCACCGAACTAGTTCCGGCGAGCAGTACTTC
-,TRBJ2-7,-,TRBV29-1,CSVERGGREQYF,TGCAGCGTTGAACGAGGAGGGCGTGAGCAGTACTTC
-,TRBJ2-3,-,TRBV29-1,CSVEETMDTQYF,TGCAGCGTTGAAGAGACTATGGATACGCAGTATTTT
-,TRBJ2-1,-,TRBV3-1/TRBV3-2,CASSQEFLVTPVDEQFF,TGTGCCAGCAGCCAAGAGTTCCTAGTGACTCCAGTCGATGAGCAGTTCTTC
TRBD1,TRBJ1-4,-,TRBV24-1,CATSERQGAQEKLFF,TGTGCCACCAGTGAACGACAGGGGGCGCAAGAAAAACTGTTTTTT
TRBD2,TRBJ2-1,-,TRBV19,CASRGTSGRVRRLNEQFF,TGTGCCAGTAGGGGGACTAGCGGGAGAGTCCGGCGGTTGAATGAGCAGTTCTTC
-,TRBJ2-5,-,TRBV5-6,CASSLRTTKGETQYF,TGTGCCAGCAGCTTGAGGACTACAAAAGGAGAGACCCAGTACTTC
-,TRBJ1-2,few,TRBV9,CASSVESGGWYGYTF,TGTGCCAGCAGCGTAGAGAGCGGCGGCTGGTATGGCTACACCTTC
TRBD2,TRBJ2-7,-,TRBV30,CAWNPGGGYEQYF,TGTGCCTGGAACCCGGGAGGGGGATACGAGCAGTACTTC
-,TRBJ2-7,once,TRBV29-1,CSVDAGTVHEQYF,TGCAGCGTTGACGCGGGGACTGTACACGAGCAGTACTTC
TRBD1,TRBJ1-2,-,TRBV7-3,CASSLIQGDGYTF,TGTGCCAGCAGCTTAATACAGGGGGATGGCTACACCTTC
TRBD1,TRBJ2-4,-,TRBV2,CASRGTRDRGFQNIQYF,TGTGCCAGCAGGGGGACCCGGGACAGGGGGTTCCAAAACATTCAGTACTTC
TRBD2,TRBJ2-7,-,TRBV5-8,CASNRGSGRSYEQYF,TGTGCCAGCAACCGCGGTAGCGGGAGGAGTTACGAGCAGTACTTC
-,TRBJ1-3,few,TRBV3-1/TRBV3-2,CASSNQGPGNTIYF,TGTGCCAGCAGCAACCAGGGGCCTGGAAACACCATATATTTT
TRBD1,TRBJ1-1,-,TRBV7-3,CASSPTGGTEAFF,TGTGCCAGCAGCCCTACAGGGGGGACTGAAGCTTTCTTT
TRBD2,TRBJ2-1,-,TRBV5-1,CASSSGLAFYNEQFF,TGCGCCAGCAGCTCGGGACTAGCGTTCTACAATGAGCAGTTCTTC
TRBD2,TRBJ2-1,-,TRBV19,CASNGLAGSNEQFF,TGTGCCAGTAACGGGCTAGCGGGATCCAATGAGCAGTTCTTC
-,TRBJ1-1,few,TRBV5-1,CASSLGANTEAFF,TGCGCCAGCAGCTTGGGCGCGAACACTGAAGCTTTCTTT
TRBD1,TRBJ2-7,-,TRBV7-8,CASSPRDRATYEQYF,TGTGCCAGCAGCCCCCGGGACAGGGCAACCTACGAGCAGTACTTC
-,TRBJ2-7,few,TRBV28,CASSFTSGYEQYF,TGTGCCAGCAGTTTTACGTCGGGTTACGAGCAGTACTTC
-,TRBJ2-5,-,TRBV5-1,CASSLAGDRVQYF,TGCGCCAGCAGCTTGGCAGGGGATCGAGTCCAGTACTTC
-,TRBJ2-4,-,TRBV18,CASSPPGENIQYF,TGTGCCAGCTCACCACCCGGGGAAAACATTCAGTACTTC
-,TRBJ2-7,-,TRBV5-1,CASSAWDTSYEQYF,TGCGCCAGCAGCGCCTGGGACACCTCCTACGAGCAGTACTTC
-,TRBJ2-6,-,TRBV28,CASSSIFSQAQSGANVLTF,TGTGCCAGCAGCTCTATCTTCTCTCAAGCTCAATCTGGGGCCAACGTCCTGACTTTC
TRBD2,TRBJ2-7,-,TRBV7-2,CASTLGIAGAVVGQYF,TGTGCCAGCACCCTTGGAATTGCGGGAGCGGTCGTTGGGCAGTACTTC
TRBD1,TRBJ2-1,-,TRBV18,CASSPGTGGTEEQFF,TGTGCCAGCTCACCGGGGACAGGGGGAACCGAAGAGCAGTTCTTC
TRBD1,TRBJ2-4,-,TRBV7-2,CASSLVTGRGENIQYF,TGTGCCAGCAGCCTCGTGACAGGGCGAGGCGAAAACATTCAGTACTTC
-,TRBJ2-2,-,TRBV2,CASSSLVAAGELFF,TGTGCCAGCAGTTCCCTGGTGGCAGCCGGGGAGCTGTTTTTT